The 7 T cell receptor beta chains presented below share a single source sample, sequenced in a study of OX40 agonist ivuxolimab in advanced cancers. This table comes from immunoSEQ multiplex PCR, and its TCRdb copy is limited to in-frame clones, with some not included. The table lists more than 50,000 clones, over 80% of them singletons. Material: CD4+ or CD8+ T cells sorted from blood, obtained in a trial of the OX40 agonist ivuxolimab. The origin of the receptors is an adult with an advanced solid tumor such as melanoma, head and neck, liver or kidney cancer.

The genes are TRBV27 and TRBJ2-3; D is undetermined. Germline V lookup: CDR1 MNHEY, CDR2 SMNVEV (reference sequence). V lost 5 bases to trimming and J lost 0 bases, with 15 bases between them. This CDR3 spans 16 amino acids. The CDR3 bases are TGTGCCAGCAGTCTCCGGACGGACCTTAGCACAGATACGCAGTATTTT. Its translation is CASSLRTDLSTDTQYF.

V and J are TRBV19 and TRBJ2-7, with a weak D call TRBD1 (5 bases). V dropped 3 bases and J dropped 5 bases, with 11 bases sitting between them. CDR1 and CDR2 (germline): LNHDA, SQIVND (reference sequence). The CDR3 loop spans 13 amino acids. In DNA, the CDR3 is TGTGCCAGTAGTATCTCGTTGGACAACGAGCAGTACTTC. Its protein is CASSISLDNEQYF.

The genes are TRBV28 and TRBJ2-3; 12 bases agree with TRBD2. The V segment lost 5 bases and the J segment 2 bases; nucleotides outside the gene matches: 8. The CDR3 is made up of 17 amino acids. Germline V gene data show CDR1 as MDHEN and CDR2 as SYDVKM. The CDR3 nucleotides read TGTGCCAGCAGTACTGGGACTAGCGGGTTAGACACAGATACGCAGTATTTT. Translating gives CASSTGTSGLDTDTQYF.

This chain links TRBV5-1 with TRBJ2-1, with TRBD2 as a possible D gene (5 bases). Trimming took 4 bases from V and 5 from J, leaving 10 bases between them. In germline, CDR1 is SGHRS, CDR2 YFSETQ. The CDR3 consists of 13 residues. CDR3 sequence (DNA): TGCGCCAGCAGCCTAGACTACAACAATGAGCAGTTCTTC. This gives the protein CASSLDYNNEQFF.

The chain links TRBV5-1 to TRBJ1-2; TRBD1 is a possible D gene (6 bases). The germline gives CDR1 SGHRS, CDR2 YFSETQ. The CDR3 is 15 residues long. Trimming shortened V by 4 bases and J by 6 bases, and 19 bases separated the two germline ends. The CDR3, as DNA: TGCGCCAGCAGCCCGAAGGCGGGGGGCGAAAATGGCTACACCTTC. Its translation: CASSPKAGGENGYTF.

V is TRBV7-8 and J is TRBJ1-3; D is undetermined. This CDR3 contains 14 residues. Trimming left V 1 base short and J 4 bases short, with 8 bases between. Germline V CDR1 and CDR2: SGHVS, FQNEAQ. As DNA, the CDR3 is TGTGCCAGCAGCTTAGGAGGAACGGGAAACACCATATATTTT. Translating gives CASSLGGTGNTIYF.

This sequence joins TRBV13 and TRBJ2-1; 7 bases map to TRBD2. The J segment lost 2 bases and the V segment lost 5 bases, leaving 12 bases of the junction unmatched. The CDR3 loop spans 17 amino acids. Germline CDR1 is PRHDT and CDR2 is FYEKMQ (reference sequence). In nucleotides, the CDR3 is TGTGCCAGCAGCCAAGTCAGTGGGAGGGGCACCTACAATGAGCAGTTCTTC. Residues: CASSQVSGRGTYNEQFF.